Detailed here is one T cell receptor beta chain. The data originate from a study of blood T cell repertoires in COVID-19. In the study overall: Sample material is recorded as cDNA or gDNA derived from T cells, B-cell-depleted T cells, or PBMCs.

In the original processing: Amplification with reference gene primers provided the estimates of nucleated cell counts. Method: immunoSEQ multiplex PCR; TCRdb's copy keeps in-frame clones and lacks some. V, J and clone size were drawn from that table, and D and trimming were deduced from the DNA. The profile covers 40,000 to 60,000 clones, with about 86% appearing a single time and over 3.5% taken by the ten largest. The sequence came from an elderly man with active COVID-19. The sequenced material came from peripheral blood.

The CDR3 DNA reads TGTGCCAGCAGCTACCAAGCGGACTCCTACGAGCAGTACTTC. This codes for CASSYQADSYEQYF. The chain joins TRBV7-3 to TRBJ2-7, with a tentative D call TRBD2 (5 bases). Trimming removed 4 bases from V and 0 bases from J, with 10 bases in between. The CDR3 loop spans 14 amino acids. Germline-derived CDR1 and CDR2 are SGHTA and FQGTGA.